This TCR beta chain originates from a study of control samples from healthy donors and cancer patients (dated by TCRdb to the early 2020s). Libraries came from the immunoSEQ multiplex PCR assay. TCRdb's version of the immuneACCESS table is confined to in-frame rearrangements and falls short of the full clone set. An unresolved V gene accounts for under half of the shortfall where checked; the remainder is of unknown origin. The sample contains about 20,000 clones, about 86% of them found a single time. Of the sample, under 14% falls within the top ten clones. Worth noting for this clone: Its antigen is still unknown. No base quality information exists; no much larger clone differs at one position.

The V and J ends are trimmed by 5 bases and 2 bases, leaving 10 bases between them. The germline V gene (reference sequence) sets CDR1 to PRHDT and CDR2 to FYEKMQ. The CDR3 holds 14 amino acids from the cysteine to the phenylalanine. Only the CDR3 portion is preserved as DNA: 42 bases, with reading frame beginning at the first base. The sample comprised PBMCs. The chain uses TRBV13 and TRBJ1-5, with the D gene too uncertain to name. This clonotype originated in a woman in her 70s with colorectal cancer. The sequenced DNA: TGTGCCAGCAGCCAAAGTAGGGGCAATCAGCCCCAGCATTTT. This codes for CASSQSRGNQPQHF.